This is a list of T cell receptor beta chains from one sample in a study of cytotoxic CD8 clonotypes in ibrutinib-treated CLL. Here immunoSEQ multiplex PCR was the method, and the copy in TCRdb shows in-frame clones only, minus some. The sample records hundreds of thousands of clones, 80% being singletons. The sequences come from PBMCs, collected before ibrutinib treatment. The receptors here all came from a human donor with chronic lymphocytic leukemia. Both conserved end residues are trimmed from each CDR3.

V,CDR3
TRBV9,ASSPTGTEGETQY
TRBV7-2,ASSLAPSGRDEQY
TRBV7-8,ASSLVSTGGARDTQY
TRBV28,ASSTAGSSYNEQF
TRBV19,ASSPTRGQGAGYT
TRBV18,ASSRGQGSKNIQY
TRBV27,ASSLDSKRISSYNEQF
TRBV7-2,ASSSLGQGGYEQY
TRBV6-5,ASSRMSSGNTIY
TRBV11-3,ASSSQRSPRGAVNTEAF
TRBV7-9,ASSLGLWQGRDEQY
TRBV28,ASSLSGRTI